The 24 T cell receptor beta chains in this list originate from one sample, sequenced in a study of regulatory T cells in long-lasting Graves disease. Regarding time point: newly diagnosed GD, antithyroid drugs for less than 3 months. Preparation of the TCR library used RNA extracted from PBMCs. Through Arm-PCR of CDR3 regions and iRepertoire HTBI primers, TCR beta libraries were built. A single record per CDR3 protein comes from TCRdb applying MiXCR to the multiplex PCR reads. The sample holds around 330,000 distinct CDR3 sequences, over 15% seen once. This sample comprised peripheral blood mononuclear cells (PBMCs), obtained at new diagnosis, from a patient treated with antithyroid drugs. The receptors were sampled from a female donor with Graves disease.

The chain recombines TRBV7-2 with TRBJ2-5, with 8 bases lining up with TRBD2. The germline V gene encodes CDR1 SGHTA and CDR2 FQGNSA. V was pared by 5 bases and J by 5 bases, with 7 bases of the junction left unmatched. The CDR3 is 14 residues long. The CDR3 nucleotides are TGTGCCAGCAGCAGAGCGGGAGTGGCGGAGACCCAGTACTTC. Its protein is CASSRAGVAETQYF.

Here the CDR3 DNA reads TGTGCCAGCACTAGGGCAGGAGAGACCCAGTACTTC. This gives the protein CASTRAGETQYF. The rearrangement links TRBV12-3 or TRBV12-4 to TRBJ2-5, with D hard to call. The CDR3 sequence is 12 residues long. V lost 7 bases and J lost 4, with 10 bases in between.

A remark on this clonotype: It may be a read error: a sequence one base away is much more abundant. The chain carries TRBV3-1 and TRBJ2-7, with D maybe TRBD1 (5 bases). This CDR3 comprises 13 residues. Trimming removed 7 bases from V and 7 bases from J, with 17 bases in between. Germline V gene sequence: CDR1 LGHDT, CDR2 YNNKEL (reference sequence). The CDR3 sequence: CASTLGAGNEQYF. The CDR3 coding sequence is TGTGCCAGCACCCTAGGGGCAGGCAATGAGCAGTACTTC.

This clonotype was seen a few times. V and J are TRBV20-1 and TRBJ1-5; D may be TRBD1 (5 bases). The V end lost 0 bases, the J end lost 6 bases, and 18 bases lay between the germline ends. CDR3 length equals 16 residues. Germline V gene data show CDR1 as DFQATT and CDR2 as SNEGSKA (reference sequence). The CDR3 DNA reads TGCAGTGCTAGAGATATTTCGATGGCAGGGAGTCAGCCCCAGCATTTT. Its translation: CSARDISMAGSQPQHF.

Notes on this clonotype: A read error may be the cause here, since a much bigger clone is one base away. The CDR3 bases are TGTGCCAGCAGGGACGTACGGTACTACGAGCAGTACTTC. This translates into CASRDVRYYEQYF. The chain carries TRBV6-2 or TRBV6-3 and TRBJ2-7; no definite D call. Germline loops: CDR1 MNHEY, CDR2 SVGEGT. V gave up 6 bases and J gave up 3 bases, with 12 bases separating them. The length of the CDR3 is 13 residues.

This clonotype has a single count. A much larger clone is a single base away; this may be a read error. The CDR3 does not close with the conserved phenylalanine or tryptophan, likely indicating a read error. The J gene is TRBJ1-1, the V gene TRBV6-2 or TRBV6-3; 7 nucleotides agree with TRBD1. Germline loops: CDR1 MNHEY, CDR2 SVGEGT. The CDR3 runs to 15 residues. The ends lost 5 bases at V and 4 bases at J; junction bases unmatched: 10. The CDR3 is CASSEIQGIGTEAFL. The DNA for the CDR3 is TGTGCCAGCAGTGAGATACAGGGGATAGGCACTGAAGCTTTCCTT.

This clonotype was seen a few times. CDR3 amino acids: CASSRRGGASGELFF. The CDR3 bases are TGTGCCAGCAGCCGCCGGGGGGGCGCGTCCGGGGAGCTGTTTTTT. The rearrangement uses TRBV7-8 and TRBJ2-2; 8 bases fit TRBD2. There are 15 residues in the CDR3. V gave up 5 bases and J gave up 6 bases; unmatched junction bases: 8. Looked up from germline, CDR1 is SGHVS and CDR2 is FQNEAQ.

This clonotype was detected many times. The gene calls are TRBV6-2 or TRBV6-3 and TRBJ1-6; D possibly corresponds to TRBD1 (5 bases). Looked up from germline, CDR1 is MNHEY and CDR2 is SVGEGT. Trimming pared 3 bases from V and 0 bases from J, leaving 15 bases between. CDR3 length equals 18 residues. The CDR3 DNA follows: TGTGCCAGCAGTTATCTCGCAGGGTTGAGCTCCTATAATTCACCCCTCCACTTT. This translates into CASSYLAGLSSYNSPLHF.

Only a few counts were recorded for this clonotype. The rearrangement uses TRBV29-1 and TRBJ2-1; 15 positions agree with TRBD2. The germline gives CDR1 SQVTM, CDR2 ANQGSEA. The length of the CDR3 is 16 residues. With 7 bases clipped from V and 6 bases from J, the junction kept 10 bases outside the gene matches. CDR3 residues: CSAEGTSGRLSNEQFF. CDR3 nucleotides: TGCAGCGCAGAAGGGACTAGCGGGAGGCTGTCCAATGAGCAGTTCTTC.

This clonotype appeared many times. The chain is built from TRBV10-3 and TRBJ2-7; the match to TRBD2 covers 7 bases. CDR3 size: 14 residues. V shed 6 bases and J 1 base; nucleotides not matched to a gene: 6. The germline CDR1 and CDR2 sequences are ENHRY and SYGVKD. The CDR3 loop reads CAIRGDYSSYEQYF. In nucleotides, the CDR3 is TGTGCCATCAGGGGGGACTATTCGTCCTACGAGCAGTACTTC.

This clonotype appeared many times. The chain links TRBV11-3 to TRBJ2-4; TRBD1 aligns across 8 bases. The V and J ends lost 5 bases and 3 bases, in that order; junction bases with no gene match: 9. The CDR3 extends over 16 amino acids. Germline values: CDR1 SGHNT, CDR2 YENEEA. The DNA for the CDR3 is TGTGCCAGCAGCCCCGGACAGGGAGGAGGCAAAAACATTCAGTACTTC. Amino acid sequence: CASSPGQGGGKNIQYF.

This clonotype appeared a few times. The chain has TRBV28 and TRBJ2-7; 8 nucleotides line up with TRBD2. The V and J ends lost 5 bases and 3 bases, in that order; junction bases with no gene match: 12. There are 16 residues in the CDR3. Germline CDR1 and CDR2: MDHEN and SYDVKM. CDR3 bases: TGTGCCAGCAGTAAGCAGGTGAGACTAGCGAGCTACGAGCAGTACTTC. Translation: CASSKQVRLASYEQYF.

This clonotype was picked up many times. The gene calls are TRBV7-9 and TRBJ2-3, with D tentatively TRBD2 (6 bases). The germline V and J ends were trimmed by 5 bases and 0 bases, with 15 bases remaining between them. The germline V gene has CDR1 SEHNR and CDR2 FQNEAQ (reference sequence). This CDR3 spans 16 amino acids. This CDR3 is CASSPFSGGSTDTQYF. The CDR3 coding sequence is TGTGCCAGCAGCCCTTTCAGTGGGGGGAGCACAGATACGCAGTATTTT.

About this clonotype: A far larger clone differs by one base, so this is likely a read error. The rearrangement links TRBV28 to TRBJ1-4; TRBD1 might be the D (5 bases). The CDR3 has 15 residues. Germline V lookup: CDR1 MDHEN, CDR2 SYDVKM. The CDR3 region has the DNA TGTGCCAGCAGTGAAGCAGGCAGTAGGGGTGAAAACCTGTTTTTT. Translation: CASSEAGSRGENLFF.

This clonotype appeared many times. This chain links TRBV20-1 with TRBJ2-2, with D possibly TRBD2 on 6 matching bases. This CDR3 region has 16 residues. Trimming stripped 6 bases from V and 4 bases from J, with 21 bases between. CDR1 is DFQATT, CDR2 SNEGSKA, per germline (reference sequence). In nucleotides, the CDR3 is TGCAGTGCCATCGGTTGGGACTCAGCAAGCACCGGGGAGCTGTTTTTT. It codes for CSAIGWDSASTGELFF.

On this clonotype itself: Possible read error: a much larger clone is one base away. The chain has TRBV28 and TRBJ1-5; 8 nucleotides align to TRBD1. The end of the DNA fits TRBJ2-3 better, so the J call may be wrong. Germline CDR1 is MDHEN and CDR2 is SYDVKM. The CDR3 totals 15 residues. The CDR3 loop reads CASSLEGQENQPQYF. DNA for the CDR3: TGTGCCAGCAGTTTAGAGGGACAGGAGAATCAGCCCCAGTATTTT.

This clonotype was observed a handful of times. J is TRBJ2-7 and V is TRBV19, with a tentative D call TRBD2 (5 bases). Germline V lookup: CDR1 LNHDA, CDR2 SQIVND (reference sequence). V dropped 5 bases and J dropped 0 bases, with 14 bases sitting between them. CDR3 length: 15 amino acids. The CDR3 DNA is TGTGCCAGTAGTCAAAGCGGAGACCTCTCCTACGAGCAGTACTTC. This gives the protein CASSQSGDLSYEQYF.

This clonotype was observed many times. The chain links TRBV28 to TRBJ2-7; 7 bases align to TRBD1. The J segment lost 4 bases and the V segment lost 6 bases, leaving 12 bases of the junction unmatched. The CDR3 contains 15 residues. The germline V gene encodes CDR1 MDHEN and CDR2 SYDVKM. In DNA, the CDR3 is TGTGCCAGCAGCCCAAACAGGGGTTTTAGTTACGAGCAGTACTTC. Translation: CASSPNRGFSYEQYF.

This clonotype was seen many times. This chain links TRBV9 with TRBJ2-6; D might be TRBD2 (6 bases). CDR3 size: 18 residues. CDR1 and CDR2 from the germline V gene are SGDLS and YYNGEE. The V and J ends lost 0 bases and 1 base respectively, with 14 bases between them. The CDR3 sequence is CASSVVGEARSGANVLTF. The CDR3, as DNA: TGTGCCAGCAGCGTAGTGGGGGAGGCTCGATCTGGGGCCAACGTCCTGACTTTC. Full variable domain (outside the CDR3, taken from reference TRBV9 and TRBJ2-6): DSGVTQTPKHLITATGQRVTLRCSPRSGDLSVYWYQQSLDQGLQFLIQYYNGEERAKGNILERFSAQQFPDLHSELNLSSLELGDSALYFCASSVVGEARSGANVLTFGAGSRLTVL.

In nucleotides, the CDR3 is TGTGCCGCAGTGGGAAACACTGAAGCTTTCTTT. It specifies CAAVGNTEAFF. This rearrangement joins TRBV3-1 to TRBJ1-1; D uncertain. CDR1 is LGHDT and CDR2 is YNNKEL in the germline V gene (reference sequence). This CDR3 has 11 amino acids. Between the trimmed V and J ends, which lost 11 bases and 2 bases, there was a span of 9 bases.

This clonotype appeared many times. CDR3: CATSGRASIRDPISSNEQFF. The CDR3 DNA is TGTGCCACCAGTGGCCGCGCTTCAATCCGAGACCCAATTTCAAGCAATGAGCAGTTCTTC. J is TRBJ2-1 and V is TRBV24-1; no clear D. The germline gives CDR1 KGHDR, CDR2 SFDVKD. This CDR3 is 20 amino acids long. The germline V and J ends were trimmed by 5 bases and 6 bases, with 31 bases remaining between them.

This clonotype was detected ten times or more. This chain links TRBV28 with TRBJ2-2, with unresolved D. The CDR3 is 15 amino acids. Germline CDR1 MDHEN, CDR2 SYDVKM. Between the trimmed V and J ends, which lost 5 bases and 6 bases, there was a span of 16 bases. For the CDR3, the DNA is TGTGCCAGCAGTGATTCGGGTTCCCTCTCCGGGGAGCTGTTTTTT. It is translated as CASSDSGSLSGELFF.

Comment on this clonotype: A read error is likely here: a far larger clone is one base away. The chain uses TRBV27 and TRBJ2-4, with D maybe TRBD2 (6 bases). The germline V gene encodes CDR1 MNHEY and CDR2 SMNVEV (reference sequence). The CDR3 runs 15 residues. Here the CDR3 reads CASSLGGGIDNEQSF. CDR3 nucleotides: TGTGCCAGCAGTTTAGGAGGCGGGATAGACAATGAGCAGTCCTTC.

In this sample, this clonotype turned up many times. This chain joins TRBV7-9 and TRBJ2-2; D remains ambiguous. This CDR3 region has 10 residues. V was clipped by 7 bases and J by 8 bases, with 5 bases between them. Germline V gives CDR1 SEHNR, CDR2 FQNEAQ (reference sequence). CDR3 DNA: TGTGCCAGCAACTTGGGGGAGCTGTTTTTT. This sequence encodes CASNLGELFF.